The sample holds many counts of the clone carrying this T cell receptor beta chain. The junction had 7 bases not matched to a gene; V was cut back by 2 bases and J by 5 bases. This CDR3 contains 15 residues. Germline loops: CDR1 MNHNS, CDR2 SASEGT. The entry originates in a study of blood T cell repertoires in COVID-19. Study overall: The United States, Italy and Spain were the sources of the acute and convalescent COVID-19 samples.

Some clones are missing from TCRdb's copy, which holds only in-frame ones; the method was immunoSEQ multiplex PCR. The table lists roughly 260,000 clones, approximately 86% of them singletons. This chain connects TRBV6-1 to TRBJ2-3; 7 bases are shared with TRBD2. This receptor was taken from a man in his forties who had recovered from COVID-19. Material for sequencing was peripheral blood. The CDR3: CASSEPGSGGDTQYF. In DNA, the CDR3 is TGTGCCAGCAGTGAACCTGGGTCGGGGGGAGATACGCAGTATTTT.